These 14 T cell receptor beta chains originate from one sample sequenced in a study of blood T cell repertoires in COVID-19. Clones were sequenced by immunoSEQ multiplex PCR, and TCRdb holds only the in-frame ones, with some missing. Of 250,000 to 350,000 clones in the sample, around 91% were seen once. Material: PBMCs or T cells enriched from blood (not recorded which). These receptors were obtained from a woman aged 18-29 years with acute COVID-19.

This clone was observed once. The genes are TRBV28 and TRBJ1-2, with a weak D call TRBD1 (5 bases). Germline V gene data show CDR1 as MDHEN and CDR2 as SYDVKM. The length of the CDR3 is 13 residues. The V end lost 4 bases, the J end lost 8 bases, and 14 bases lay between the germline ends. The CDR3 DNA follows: TGTGCCAGCAGTTCGTCCCGTGGGGGGGGCTACACCTTC. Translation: CASSSSRGGGYTF.

In nucleotides, the CDR3 is TGTGCCAGCAGCGGGGGGACAGGGGGCTACGAGCAGTACTTC. Amino acid sequence: CASSGGTGGYEQYF. This chain uses TRBV9 with TRBJ2-7, with 11 bases fitting TRBD1. This CDR3 is built from 14 residues. Germline V gives CDR1 SGDLS, CDR2 YYNGEE. With V trimmed by 3 bases and J by 3 bases, 2 bases remained unmatched.

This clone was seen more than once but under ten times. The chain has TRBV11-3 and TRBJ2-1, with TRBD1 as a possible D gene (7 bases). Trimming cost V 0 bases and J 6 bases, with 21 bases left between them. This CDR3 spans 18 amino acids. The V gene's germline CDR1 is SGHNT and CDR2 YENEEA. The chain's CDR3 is CASSLDQGGSALTNEQFF. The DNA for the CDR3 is TGTGCCAGCAGCTTAGATCAGGGGGGTAGCGCGCTTACCAATGAGCAGTTCTTC.

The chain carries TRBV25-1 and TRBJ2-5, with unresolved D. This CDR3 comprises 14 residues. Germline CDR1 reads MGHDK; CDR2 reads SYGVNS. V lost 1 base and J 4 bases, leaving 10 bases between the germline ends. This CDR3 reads CASSELRVLETQYF. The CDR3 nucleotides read TGTGCCAGCAGTGAATTACGGGTATTAGAGACCCAGTACTTC.

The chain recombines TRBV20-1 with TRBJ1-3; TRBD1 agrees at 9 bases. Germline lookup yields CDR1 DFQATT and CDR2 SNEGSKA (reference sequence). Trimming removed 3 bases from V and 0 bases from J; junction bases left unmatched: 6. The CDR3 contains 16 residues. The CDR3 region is CSASSADRGSGNTIYF. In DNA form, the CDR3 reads TGCAGTGCTAGTTCCGCGGACAGGGGCTCTGGAAACACCATATATTTT.

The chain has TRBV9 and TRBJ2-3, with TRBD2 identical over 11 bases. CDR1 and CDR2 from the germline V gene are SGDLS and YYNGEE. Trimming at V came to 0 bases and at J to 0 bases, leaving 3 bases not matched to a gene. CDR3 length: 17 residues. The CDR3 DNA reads TGTGCCAGCAGCGTAGCGGGACTAGCGGCTAGCACAGATACGCAGTATTTT. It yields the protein CASSVAGLAASTDTQYF.

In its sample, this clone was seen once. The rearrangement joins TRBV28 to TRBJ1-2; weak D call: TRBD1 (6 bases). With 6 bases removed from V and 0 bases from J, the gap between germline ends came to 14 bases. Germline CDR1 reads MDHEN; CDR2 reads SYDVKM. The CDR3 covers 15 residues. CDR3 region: CASRSTGNPNYGYTF. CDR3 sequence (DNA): TGTGCCAGCAGATCCACAGGGAACCCTAACTATGGCTACACCTTC.

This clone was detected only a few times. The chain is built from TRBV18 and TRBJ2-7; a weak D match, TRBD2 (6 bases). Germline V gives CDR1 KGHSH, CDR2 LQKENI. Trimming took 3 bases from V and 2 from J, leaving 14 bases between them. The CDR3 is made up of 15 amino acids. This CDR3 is CASSPGLAPTYEQYF. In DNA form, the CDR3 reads TGTGCCAGCTCACCGGGGCTAGCGCCCACCTACGAGCAGTACTTC.

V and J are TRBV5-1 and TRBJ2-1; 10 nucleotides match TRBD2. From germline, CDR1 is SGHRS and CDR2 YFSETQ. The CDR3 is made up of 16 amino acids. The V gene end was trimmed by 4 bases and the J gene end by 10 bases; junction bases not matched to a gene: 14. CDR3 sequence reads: CASSPELAGVVSEQFF. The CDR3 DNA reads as TGCGCCAGCAGCCCCGAGCTAGCGGGAGTTGTTAGCGAGCAGTTCTTC.

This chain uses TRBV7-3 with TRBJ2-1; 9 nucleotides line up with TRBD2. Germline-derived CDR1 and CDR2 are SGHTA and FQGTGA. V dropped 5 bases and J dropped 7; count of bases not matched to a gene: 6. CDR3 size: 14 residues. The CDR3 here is CASSLQAGGNEQFF. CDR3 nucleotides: TGTGCCAGCAGCCTCCAAGCGGGAGGAAATGAGCAGTTCTTC.

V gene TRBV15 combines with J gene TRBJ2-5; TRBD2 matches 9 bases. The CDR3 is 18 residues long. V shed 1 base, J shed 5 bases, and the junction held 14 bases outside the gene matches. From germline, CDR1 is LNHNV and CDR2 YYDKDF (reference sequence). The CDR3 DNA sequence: TGTGCCACCAGCAGAGCTGGCGGGAGGGCCGCGTGGGGGGAGACCCAGTACTTC. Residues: CATSRAGGRAAWGETQYF.

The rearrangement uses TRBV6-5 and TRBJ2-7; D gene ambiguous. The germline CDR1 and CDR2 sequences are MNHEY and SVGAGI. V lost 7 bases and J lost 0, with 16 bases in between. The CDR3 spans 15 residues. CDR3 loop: CASNSLSVPSYEQYF. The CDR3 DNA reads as TGTGCCAGCAACTCCCTCTCCGTGCCCTCCTACGAGCAGTACTTC.

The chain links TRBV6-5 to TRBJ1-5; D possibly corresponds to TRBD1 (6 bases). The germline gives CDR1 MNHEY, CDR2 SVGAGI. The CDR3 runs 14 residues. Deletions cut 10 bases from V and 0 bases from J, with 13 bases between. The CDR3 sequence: CATRQVYSNQPQHF. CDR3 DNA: TGTGCCACCAGACAGGTATATAGCAATCAGCCCCAGCATTTT.

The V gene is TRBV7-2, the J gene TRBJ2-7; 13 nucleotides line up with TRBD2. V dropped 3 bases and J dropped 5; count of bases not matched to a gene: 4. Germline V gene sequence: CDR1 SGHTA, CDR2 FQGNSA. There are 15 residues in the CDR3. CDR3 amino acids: CASSLTSGRLNEQYF. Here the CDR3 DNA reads TGTGCCAGCAGCTTGACTAGCGGGAGGCTAAACGAGCAGTACTTC.